The 15 T cell receptor beta chains below come from one sample, sequenced in a study of T cell responses to AZD1222 COVID-19 vaccine. The repertoire was sequenced with immunoSEQ multiplex PCR; TCRdb's copy has only in-frame clones and lacks some. The sample contains approximately 140,000 clones, roughly nine tenths of which appear only once. This specimen was peripheral blood, taken 28 days after the second dose of the MenACWY control vaccine. The receptors shown here come from an adult who received the MenACWY meningococcal vaccine as a control.

J is TRBJ1-6 and V is TRBV18; no firm D call. V lost 6 bases and J lost 9, with 18 bases in between. The CDR3 runs 15 residues. Germline V gives CDR1 KGHSH, CDR2 LQKENI. The DNA for the CDR3 is TGTGCCAGCTCCCCCTCGGACGGAGCGGCTTCACCCCTCCACTTT. Residues: CASSPSDGAASPLHF.

This rearrangement joins TRBV6-5 to TRBJ1-4; D gene ambiguous. Germline V gives CDR1 MNHEY, CDR2 SVGAGI. The CDR3 covers 15 residues. V shed 6 bases and J shed 2 bases, with 13 bases lying between them. Here the CDR3 reads CASSDRLGTNEKLFF. As DNA, the CDR3 is TGTGCCAGCAGCGACCGTCTGGGGACTAATGAAAAACTGTTTTTT.

The chain joins TRBV18 to TRBJ2-2; D may match TRBD1 or TRBD2 (5 bases each). Trimming removed 1 base at V and 0 bases at J, with 12 bases between. This CDR3 has 17 amino acids. Germline V gene sequence: CDR1 KGHSH, CDR2 LQKENI. The CDR3 coding sequence is TGTGCCAGCTCACCACTAGGGCAGGGACCGAACACCGGGGAGCTGTTTTTT. This encodes CASSPLGQGPNTGELFF.

The V call is TRBV19, the J call TRBJ2-5; 7 bases map to TRBD2. J lost 2 bases, V lost 6 bases, and 3 bases had no gene match. CDR3 length equals 13 residues. Germline lookup yields CDR1 LNHDA and CDR2 SQIVND (reference sequence). The CDR3 reads CASRGGVQETQYF. In nucleotides, the CDR3 is TGTGCCAGTAGGGGAGGGGTGCAAGAGACCCAGTACTTC.

As DNA, the CDR3 is TGTGCCAGCAGCTCAACAGGGGGCCCTCAGCCCCAGCATTTT. Protein product: CASSSTGGPQPQHF. The chain joins TRBV7-9 to TRBJ1-5, with 9 bases lining up with TRBD1. The CDR3 loop spans 14 amino acids. Trimming at V came to 4 bases and at J to 6 bases, leaving 4 bases not matched to a gene. Germline-derived CDR1 and CDR2 are SEHNR and FQNEAQ (reference sequence).

The chain links TRBV15 to TRBJ1-4; D not certain. This CDR3 contains 15 residues. V dropped 1 base and J dropped 4 bases, with 10 bases sitting between them. In germline, CDR1 is LNHNV, CDR2 YYDKDF (reference sequence). The CDR3 sequence: CATSRVGIHNEKLFF. DNA for the CDR3: TGTGCCACCAGCAGAGTCGGGATCCATAATGAAAAACTGTTTTTT.

The genes are TRBV27 and TRBJ2-2, with 7 bases aligning to TRBD1. The germline V gene has CDR1 MNHEY and CDR2 SMNVEV (reference sequence). V lost 8 bases, J lost 0 bases, and 3 bases stayed unmatched. This CDR3 contains 14 residues. CDR3 protein: CASRGQSNTGELFF. The CDR3, as DNA: TGTGCCAGCCGGGGACAGTCGAACACCGGGGAGCTGTTTTTT.

This chain joins TRBV5-1 and TRBJ2-2; D not certain. Germline V lookup: CDR1 SGHRS, CDR2 YFSETQ. Trimming took 1 base from V and 2 from J, leaving 12 bases between them. CDR3 length equals 16 residues. CDR3 in amino acids: CASSLTSPGNTGELFF. The CDR3 DNA follows: TGCGCCAGCAGCTTGACTTCGCCAGGAAACACCGGGGAGCTGTTTTTT.

The table lists this clone with a count of one. The rearrangement links TRBV11-1 to TRBJ2-3; D remains ambiguous. The germline CDR1 and CDR2 sequences are SGHAT and FQDESV (reference sequence). The length of the CDR3 is 12 residues. Trimming removed 4 bases from V and 3 bases from J, with 5 bases in between. The CDR3 protein is CASSSRTDTQYF. In nucleotides, the CDR3 is TGTGCCAGCAGCTCTAGAACAGATACGCAGTATTTT.

This CDR3 is CASSLLGGTTDTQYF. CDR3 nucleotide sequence: TGTGCCAGCAGCTTACTCGGGGGGACCACAGATACGCAGTATTTT. This chain joins TRBV11-2 and TRBJ2-3; 7 nucleotides align to TRBD2. This CDR3 is built from 15 residues. J was trimmed by 2 bases and V by 2 bases; bases with no gene match: 4. From germline, CDR1 is SGHAT and CDR2 FQNNGV. Looking up the rest from reference TRBV11-2 and TRBJ2-3 gives the full variable domain: EAGVAQSPRYKIIEKRQSVAFWCNPISGHATLYWYQQILGQGPKLLIQFQNNGVVDDSQLPKDRFSAERLKGVDSTLKIQPAKLEDSAVYLCASSLLGGTTDTQYFGPGTRLTVL.

This clone showed up just a few times. V gene TRBV5-1 combines with J gene TRBJ2-7; the match to TRBD2 covers 14 bases. The CDR3 runs 16 residues. CDR1 and CDR2 from the germline V gene are SGHRS and YFSETQ. J gave up 0 bases and V 5 bases, and 4 bases lay outside the gene matches. Here the CDR3 reads CASSPGLAGGSYEQYF. CDR3 sequence (DNA): TGCGCCAGCAGTCCCGGACTAGCGGGGGGCTCCTACGAGCAGTACTTC.

The gene calls are TRBV4-3 and TRBJ2-1, with 13 bases matching TRBD2. This CDR3 region has 16 residues. CDR1 is LGHNA and CDR2 is YSLEER in the germline V gene. The V and J ends lost 4 bases and 4 bases, in that order; junction bases with no gene match: 4. The CDR3 sequence is CASSRQLAGGYNEQFF. CDR3 DNA sequence: TGCGCCAGCAGCCGCCAACTAGCGGGGGGGTACAATGAGCAGTTCTTC.

Relative to its sample, this clone is medium-sized. The chain has TRBV15 and TRBJ2-1; 8 bases are shared with TRBD2. J was trimmed by 6 bases and V by 1 base; bases with no gene match: 8. CDR3 length: 16 amino acids. Looked up from germline, CDR1 is LNHNV and CDR2 is YYDKDF (reference sequence). In nucleotides, the CDR3 is TGTGCCACCAGCAGAGGGCAGCGGGAGCCCCCCAATGAGCAGTTCTTC. It yields the protein CATSRGQREPPNEQFF.

The V gene is TRBV7-9, the J gene TRBJ2-5; D might be TRBD1 or TRBD2, each matching 6 bases. The V gene lost 2 bases and the J gene lost 2 bases, with 9 bases spanning the gap. Germline CDR1 is SEHNR and CDR2 is FQNEAQ (reference sequence). The CDR3 has 14 residues. CDR3 region: CASSLTGRQETQYF. The CDR3 DNA sequence: TGTGCCAGCAGCTTAACAGGGAGGCAAGAGACCCAGTACTTC.

The V and J genes are TRBV7-3 and TRBJ1-1; D not resolved. With 1 base removed from V and 6 bases from J, the gap between germline ends came to 15 bases. The germline gives CDR1 SGHTA, CDR2 FQGTGA. The CDR3 spans 15 residues. The CDR3, as DNA: TGTGCCAGCAGCTTAAGAGTCGGGCCGGGTGCTGAAGCTTTCTTT. Translating it yields CASSLRVGPGAEAFF.